This T cell receptor beta chain was sequenced for a study of cytomegalovirus exposure and HLA in healthy donors. With regard to this clone: Antigen specificity is unknown.

The PCR was carried out with 60 Vbeta primers and 13 Jbeta primers. Some clones are missing from TCRdb's copy, which holds only in-frame ones; the method was immunoSEQ multiplex PCR. The sample carries 95,000 to 150,000 clones, 60% to 75% recorded once. Findings and caveats of the study: Later analysis suggested most CMV-associated TCR beta chains were HLA-restricted. HLA allele associations emerged for about 16,000 TCR beta sequences in a later analysis, at 0.05 false discovery rate.

CDR3 length: 15 amino acids. The germline V gene has CDR1 LNHDA and CDR2 SQIVND (reference sequence). V gave up 3 bases and J gave up 1 base; unmatched junction bases: 3. The origin of this receptor is a woman aged 40-49 years in good health and CMV-seropositive. Material: PBMCs. The chain links TRBV19 to TRBJ2-3; TRBD2 agrees at 8 bases. The CDR3 coding sequence is TGTGCCAGTAGTATGGCGGGGGGACGCACAGATACGCAGTATTTT. Encoded protein: CASSMAGGRTDTQYF.